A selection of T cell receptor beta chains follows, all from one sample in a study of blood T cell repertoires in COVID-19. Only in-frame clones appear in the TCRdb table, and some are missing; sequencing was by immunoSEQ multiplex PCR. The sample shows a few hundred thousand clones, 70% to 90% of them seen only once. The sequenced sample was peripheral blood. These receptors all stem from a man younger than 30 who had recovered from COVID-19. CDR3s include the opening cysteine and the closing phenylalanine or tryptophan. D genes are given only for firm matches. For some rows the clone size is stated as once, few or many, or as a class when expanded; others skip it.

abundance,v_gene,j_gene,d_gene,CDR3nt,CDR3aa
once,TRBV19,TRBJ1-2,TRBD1,TGTGCCAGTAGGATAAAGACAGGGGGGGTGAACTATGGCTACACCTTC,CASRIKTGGVNYGYTF
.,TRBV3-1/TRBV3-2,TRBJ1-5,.,TGTGCCAGCAGCCAAGACCTCAATCAGCCCCAGCATTTT,CASSQDLNQPQHF
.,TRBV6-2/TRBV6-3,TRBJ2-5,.,TGTGCCAGCAGTTACTCGGGGAGCCATAGGACCCAGTACTTC,CASSYSGSHRTQYF
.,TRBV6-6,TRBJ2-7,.,TGTGCCAGCCTTCGACAGGATTCATCCTACGAGCAGTACTTC,CASLRQDSSYEQYF
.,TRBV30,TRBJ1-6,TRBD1,TGTGCCTGGACTACCGGACAGGGTGGCGATTCACCCCTCCACTTT,CAWTTGQGGDSPLHF
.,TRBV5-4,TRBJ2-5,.,TGTGCCAGCAGCTTGGTGGAGGCAGAGACCCAGTACTTC,CASSLVEAETQYF
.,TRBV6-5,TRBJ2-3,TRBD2,TGTGCCAGCAGCCTATATCCGGGACTAGGAGATACGCAGTATTTT,CASSLYPGLGDTQYF
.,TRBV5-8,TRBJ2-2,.,TGTGCCAGCAGAAACAGGGACCGGGCCGGGGAGCTGTTTTTT,CASRNRDRAGELFF
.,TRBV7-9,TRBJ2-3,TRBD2,TGTGCCAGCAGCTTAGGGGAGGCGGGAGTGGATACGCAGTATTTT,CASSLGEAGVDTQYF
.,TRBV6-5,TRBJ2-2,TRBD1,TGTGCCAGCAGCCGGGACAGGGCCGACACCGGGGAGCTGTTTTTT,CASSRDRADTGELFF
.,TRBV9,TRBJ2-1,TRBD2,TGTGCCAGCAGCGTAGACGGGAGGGGAGAAAATGAGCAGTTCTTC,CASSVDGRGENEQFF
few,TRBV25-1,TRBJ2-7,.,TGTGCCAGCAGTGATCCTTGGGGGCAGATCTACGAGCAGTACTTC,CASSDPWGQIYEQYF
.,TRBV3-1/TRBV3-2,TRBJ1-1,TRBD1,TGTGCCAGCAGCCCCCAAGACAGGGGGAACACTGAAGCTTTCTTT,CASSPQDRGNTEAFF
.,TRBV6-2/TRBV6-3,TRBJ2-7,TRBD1,TGTGCCAGCAGTTTCGGGACAGTCTCCTACGAGCAGTACTTC,CASSFGTVSYEQYF
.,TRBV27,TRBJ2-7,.,TGTGCCAGCAGGGCCAGGGTGGGGGAGCAGTACTTC,CASRARVGEQYF
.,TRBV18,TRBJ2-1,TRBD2,TGTGCCAGCTCACCAACTAGCGTCTCCTACAATGAGCAGTTCTTC,CASSPTSVSYNEQFF
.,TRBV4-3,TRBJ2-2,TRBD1,TGCGCCAGCAGCCAAGAGGCCGGGACAGGGGACACCGGGGAGCTGTTTTTT,CASSQEAGTGDTGELFF
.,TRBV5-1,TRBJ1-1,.,TGCGCCAGCAGCTTGGTCGGTAGTGAGAACACTGAAGCTTTCTTT,CASSLVGSENTEAFF
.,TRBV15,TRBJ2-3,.,TGTGCCACCAGCAGAGACCTGTTGGATACGCAGTATTTT,CATSRDLLDTQYF
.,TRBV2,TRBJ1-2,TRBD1,TGTGCCAGCAGTGGACAGGGGGCGCTAGGCTATGGCTACACCTTC,CASSGQGALGYGYTF
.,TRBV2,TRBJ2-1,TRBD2,TGTGCCAGCAGTCTAGCGGGGTACAATGAGCAGTTCTTC,CASSLAGYNEQFF
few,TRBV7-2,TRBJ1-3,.,TGTGCCAGCAGCTCGCAGAGGAACACCATATATTTT,CASSSQRNTIYF
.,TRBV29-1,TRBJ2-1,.,TGCAGCGCGGAGGAGGGACTCCGCAATGAGCAGTTCTTC,CSAEEGLRNEQFF
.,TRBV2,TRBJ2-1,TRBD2,TGTGCCACCACGGGTGGACTAGCGGGAGAGCAGGTGGCATACAATGAGCAGTTCTTC,CATTGGLAGEQVAYNEQFF
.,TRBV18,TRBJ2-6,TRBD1,TGTGCCAGCTCACCAAAGGGGGCGACCGGGACAGGGCCCTCTGGGGCCAACGTCCTGACTTTC,CASSPKGATGTGPSGANVLTF
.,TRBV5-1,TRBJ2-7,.,TGCGCCAGCAGGCCATCCCCGGGGGACTACGAGCAGTACTTC,CASRPSPGDYEQYF
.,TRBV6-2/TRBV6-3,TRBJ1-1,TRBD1,TGTGCCAGCAGTTACTCGGGACAGGGGGCCTATGGAAACACTGAAGCTTTCTTT,CASSYSGQGAYGNTEAFF
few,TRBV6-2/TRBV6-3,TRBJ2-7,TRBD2,TGTGCCAGCAGTTACCGGGAGGAGAGCTACGAGCAGTACTTC,CASSYREESYEQYF
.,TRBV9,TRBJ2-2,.,TGTGCCAGCAGCGTAGAAGGGGCCGGGGAGCTGTTTTTT,CASSVEGAGELFF
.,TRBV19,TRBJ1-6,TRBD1,TGTGCCAGTAGGGAAGACAGGGTGTATAATTCACCCCTCCACTTT,CASREDRVYNSPLHF
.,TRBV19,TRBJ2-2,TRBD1,TGTGCCAGTAGAACAGGGGGCTCGAACACCGGGGAGCTGTTTTTT,CASRTGGSNTGELFF
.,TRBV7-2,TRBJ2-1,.,TGTGCCAGCAGCCCCCCTTCCTACAATGAGCAGTTCTTC,CASSPPSYNEQFF
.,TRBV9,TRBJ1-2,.,TGTGCCAGCAGCGTAGCTACAGGCTATGGCTACACCTTC,CASSVATGYGYTF
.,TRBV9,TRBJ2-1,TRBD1,TGTGCCAGCAGTGATAAGGGGGCGGGCAATGAGCAGTTCTTC,CASSDKGAGNEQFF
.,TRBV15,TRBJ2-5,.,TGTGCCACCAGCAGCCATGTCCAGACCCAGTACTTC,CATSSHVQTQYF
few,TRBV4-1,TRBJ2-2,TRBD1,TGCGCCAGCAGCCAAGGACAGGGTTTCGCCGGGGAGCTGTTTTTT,CASSQGQGFAGELFF
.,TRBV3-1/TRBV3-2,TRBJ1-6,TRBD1,TGTGCCAGCCGAGGCGCCAGGGGGTTCAATTCACCCCTCCACTTT,CASRGARGFNSPLHF
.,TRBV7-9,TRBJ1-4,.,TGTGCCAGCAGCTACCACTGGAGTGAAAAACTGTTTTTT,CASSYHWSEKLFF
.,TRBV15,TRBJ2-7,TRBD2,TGTGCCACCAGCAGATCCGGACTAGCGGGAGGTGAGGAGCAGTACTTC,CATSRSGLAGGEEQYF
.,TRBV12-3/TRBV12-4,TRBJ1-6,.,TGTGCCAGCAGTTTACAGAATTCACCCCTCCACTTT,CASSLQNSPLHF
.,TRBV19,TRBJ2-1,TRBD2,TGTGCCAGTACCCTCCGTTCTAGCGGGGGTGCCGACGGTGAGCAGTTCTTC,CASTLRSSGGADGEQFF
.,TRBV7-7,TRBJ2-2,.,TGTGCTACCGAGCCGTTCGCCTCCGGGGTGGGCACCGGGGAGCTGTTTTTT,CATEPFASGVGTGELFF
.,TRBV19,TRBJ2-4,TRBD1,TGTGCCAGTAGTTCACACAGGGGGGAAAACATTCAGTACTTC,CASSSHRGENIQYF
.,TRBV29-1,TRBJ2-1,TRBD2,TGCAGCGTCATTAGCGGGAGCCTTACCTACAATGAGCAGTTCTTC,CSVISGSLTYNEQFF
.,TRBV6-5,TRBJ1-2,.,TGTGCCAGCAGTTACGGGAGGAGGTCCATGAATGGCTACACCTTC,CASSYGRRSMNGYTF
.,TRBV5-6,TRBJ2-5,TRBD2,TGTGCCAGCAGCTTACTTCGGGACTATGCGTACCAAGAGACCCAGTACTTC,CASSLLRDYAYQETQYF
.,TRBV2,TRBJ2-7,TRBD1,TGTGCCAGCAGTGAAGCTACAGGGACAGGGGGCGATCCTCCCTACGAGCAGTACTTC,CASSEATGTGGDPPYEQYF
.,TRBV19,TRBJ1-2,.,TGTGCCAGTAGGAGGCGGACAGAGGTGAACTATGGCTACACCTTC,CASRRRTEVNYGYTF
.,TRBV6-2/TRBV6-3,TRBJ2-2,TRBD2,TGTGCCAGCAGCGGGGGGGCCCCCGGGGAGCTGTTTTTT,CASSGGAPGELFF
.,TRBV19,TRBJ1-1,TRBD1,TGTGCCAGTAGGACAGGGAGTGAGATGAACACTGAAGCTTTCTTT,CASRTGSEMNTEAFF
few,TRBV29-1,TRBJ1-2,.,TGCAGCGTCGATCAAGGGAGCTATGGCTACACCTTC,CSVDQGSYGYTF
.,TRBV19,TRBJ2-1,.,TGTGCCAGTAGTATCGGCCCCCCGACAGGCAATGAGCAGTTCTTC,CASSIGPPTGNEQFF
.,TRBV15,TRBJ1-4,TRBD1,TGTGCCACCAGCAGAGATGGGGGGCAGGGGGAGGAAAAACTGTTTTTT,CATSRDGGQGEEKLFF
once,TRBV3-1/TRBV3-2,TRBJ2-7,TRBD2,TGTGCCAGCAGGCAATACAGCTTGGCGGGAGAATACGAGCAGTACTTC,CASRQYSLAGEYEQYF
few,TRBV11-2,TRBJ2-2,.,TGTGCCAGCAGCTTACGTCAAGCGACCTACACCGGGGAGCTGTTTTTT,CASSLRQATYTGELFF